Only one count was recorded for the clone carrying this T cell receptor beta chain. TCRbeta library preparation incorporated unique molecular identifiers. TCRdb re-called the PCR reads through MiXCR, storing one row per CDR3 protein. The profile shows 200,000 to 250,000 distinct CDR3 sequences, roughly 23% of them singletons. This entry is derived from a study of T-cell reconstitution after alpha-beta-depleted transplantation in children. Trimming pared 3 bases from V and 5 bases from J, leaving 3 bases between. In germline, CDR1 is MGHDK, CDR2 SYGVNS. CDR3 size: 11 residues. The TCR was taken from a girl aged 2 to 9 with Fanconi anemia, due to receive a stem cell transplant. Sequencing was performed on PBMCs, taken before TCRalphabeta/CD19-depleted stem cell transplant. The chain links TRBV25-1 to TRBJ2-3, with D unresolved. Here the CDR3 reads CASSDRDTQYF. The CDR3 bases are TGTGCCAGCAGTGATAGAGATACGCAGTATTTT.